Each of the 22 T cell receptor beta chains below was sequenced from the same sample in a study of T-cell reconstitution after alpha-beta-depleted transplantation in children (dated by TCRdb to 2016 to 2018). Library prep was done by PCR. Sequencing relied on an Illumina HiSeq 2500. TCR libraries were prepared with molecular barcoding, using unique molecular identifiers to normalize TCRbeta repertoire quantification. TCRdb ran its own pipeline on the public reads, namely fastp trimming at Q25 and MiXCR clone calling, and kept in-frame beta chains. Rows are unified per CDR3 protein, each entry keeping the most common DNA and genes. Here the sample has a few hundred thousand distinct CDR3 sequences; under 13% occur a single time. Roughly 5.1% of the sample is taken by the ten largest. This sample comprised PBMCs from the stem cell graft donor, obtained from the stem cell graft. The origin of the receptors is a human donor who donated a stem cell graft to a child with acute myeloid leukemia.

Ten or more counts support this clonotype. The chain is built from TRBV25-1 and TRBJ1-1; D gene unclear. In germline, CDR1 is MGHDK, CDR2 SYGVNS. Trimming left V 3 bases short and J 5 bases short, with 7 bases between. CDR3 size: 12 residues. Here the CDR3 reads CASSEGGTEAFF. The CDR3, as DNA: TGTGCCAGCAGTGAGGGAGGGACTGAAGCTTTCTTT.

This clonotype was detected many times. The CDR3, as DNA: TGCAGTGCAAATCAGGGGACAGGGGGTGGTGAGCAGTACTTC. It is translated as CSANQGTGGGEQYF. The genes are TRBV20-1 and TRBJ2-7, with TRBD1 matching 11 bases. This CDR3 contains 14 residues. The germline CDR1 and CDR2 sequences are DFQATT and SNEGSKA (reference sequence). V was pared by 6 bases and J by 7 bases, with 11 bases of the junction left unmatched.

This clonotype was counted between two and nine times. J is TRBJ1-4 and V is TRBV20-1; 12 positions agree with TRBD1. The CDR3 spans 17 residues. V shed 6 bases, J shed 6 bases, and the junction held 14 bases outside the gene matches. CDR1 and CDR2 from the germline V gene are DFQATT and SNEGSKA (reference sequence). The CDR3 coding sequence is TGCAGTGCCCGTCCGACGGGACAGGGGGCGAGGGATGAAAAACTGTTTTTT. Amino acid sequence: CSARPTGQGARDEKLFF.

This clonotype was observed a handful of times. V and J are TRBV4-1 and TRBJ1-1; 8 nucleotides match TRBD1. The trim removed 5 bases at V and 4 bases at J, leaving 18 bases unmatched. Germline V gene sequence: CDR1 MGHRA, CDR2 YSYEKL. The CDR3 sequence is 18 residues long. This chain's CDR3 is CASSEGGQGASAVTEAFF. The DNA of the CDR3 is TGCGCCAGCAGCGAAGGGGGGCAGGGGGCTTCCGCGGTCACTGAAGCTTTCTTT.

The chain recombines TRBV3-1 with TRBJ2-4; D perhaps matches TRBD2 (6 bases). CDR1 is LGHDT and CDR2 is YNNKEL in the germline V gene (reference sequence). The CDR3 is made up of 16 amino acids. Trimming left V 2 bases short and J 0 bases short, with 11 bases between. DNA for the CDR3: TGTGCCAGCAGCCAAACCCTCGGGGGAGCCAAAAACATTCAGTACTTC. Translating it yields CASSQTLGGAKNIQYF.

This clonotype appeared a few times. The chain joins TRBV6-2 or TRBV6-3 to TRBJ1-5; 10 bases match TRBD1. The V segment lost 6 bases and the J segment 2 bases; nucleotides outside the gene matches: 7. This CDR3 has 16 residues. CDR1 and CDR2 (germline): MNHEY, SVGEGT. For the CDR3, the DNA is TGTGCCAGCAGCACGGGACAGGGGTATGGCAATCAGCCCCAGCATTTT. Its translation is CASSTGQGYGNQPQHF.

This clonotype was picked up many times. This sequence joins TRBV6-2 or TRBV6-3 and TRBJ1-5; the D is unclear. The CDR3 length is 13 residues. V was cut by 7 bases and J by 6 bases, with 13 bases left in between. The V gene's germline CDR1 is MNHEY and CDR2 SVGEGT. CDR3 sequence (DNA): TGTGCCAGCAATAAGGTGTGGGGTCAGCCCCAGCATTTT. Its protein product is CASNKVWGQPQHF.

This clonotype was recorded once. The CDR3 DNA reads as TGCGCCAGCAGTCGCAGGACAGGGGCGAGCATCGGGGAGCTGTTTTTT. It encodes CASSRRTGASIGELFF. The chain uses TRBV5-1 and TRBJ2-2, with 9 bases aligning to TRBD1. Germline trimming cut 5 bases from V and 7 bases from J; bases unmatched to any gene: 12. This CDR3 has 16 amino acids. Germline assignment: CDR1 SGHRS and CDR2 YFSETQ.

This clonotype appeared a few times. This chain connects TRBV25-1 to TRBJ2-6, with 9 positions matching TRBD1. Germline CDR1 MGHDK, CDR2 SYGVNS. The CDR3 contains 18 residues. With 6 bases clipped from V and 0 bases from J, the junction kept 9 bases outside the gene matches. The chain's CDR3 is CASSTDRGIRSGANVLTF. The CDR3 coding sequence is TGTGCCAGCAGCACAGACAGGGGGATTCGCTCTGGGGCCAACGTCCTGACTTTC.

This clonotype showed up many times. The gene calls are TRBV18 and TRBJ2-5; 7 nucleotides align to TRBD2. The CDR3 contains 14 residues. The trim removed 0 bases at V and 2 bases at J, leaving 0 bases unmatched. The germline CDR1 and CDR2 sequences are KGHSH and LQKENI. The DNA of the CDR3 is TGTGCCAGCTCACCACCAGCGGGGCAAGAGACCCAGTACTTC. It codes for CASSPPAGQETQYF.

This clonotype was found a few times. The chain combines TRBV20-1 with TRBJ2-1; 12 positions match TRBD2. The CDR3 totals 20 residues. Germline-derived CDR1 and CDR2 are DFQATT and SNEGSKA (reference sequence). The junction had 20 bases not matched to a gene; V was cut back by 3 bases and J by 5 bases. The CDR3 DNA follows: TGCAGTGCTAGGTCCTATTATGGGAGGTCTAGCGGGAGGGCCGACAATGAGCAGTTCTTC. Encoded protein: CSARSYYGRSSGRADNEQFF.

V and J are TRBV19 and TRBJ2-1, with unresolved D. CDR1 is LNHDA, CDR2 SQIVND, per germline (reference sequence). Trimming removed 3 bases at V and 6 bases at J, with 9 bases between. The CDR3 spans 13 residues. CDR3 bases: TGTGCCAGTAGTATCGACCTGGGCAATGAGCAGTTCTTC. It codes for CASSIDLGNEQFF. Supplemented by reference TRBV19 and TRBJ2-1, the full variable domain reads DGGITQSPKYLFRKEGQNVTLSCEQNLNHDAMYWYRQDPGQGLRLIYYSQIVNDFQKGDIAEGYSVSREKKESFPLTVTSAQKNPTAFYLCASSIDLGNEQFFGPGTRLTVL.

The rearrangement joins TRBV30 to TRBJ1-5, with D possibly being TRBD1 (5 bases). The length of the CDR3 is 12 residues. Trimming cost V 5 bases and J 5 bases, with 10 bases left between them. CDR1 GTSNPN and CDR2 SVGIG come from the germline V gene (reference sequence). CDR3 residues: CAWDSADQPQHF. The CDR3 coding sequence is TGTGCCTGGGACAGCGCGGATCAGCCCCAGCATTTT.

This clonotype came up a few times. V usage is TRBV28 and J usage is TRBJ2-1; the D gene could be TRBD1 or TRBD2 (5 bases each). The V end was cut by 6 bases, the J end by 6 bases, with 12 bases between. This CDR3 contains 13 residues. In germline, CDR1 is MDHEN, CDR2 SYDVKM. CDR3 in DNA: TGTGCCAGCAGCCGTGTTGGGGGCAATGAGCAGTTCTTC. Translating it yields CASSRVGGNEQFF.

This clonotype has only a few counts. This rearrangement joins TRBV29-1 to TRBJ2-7; D is undetermined. Germline loops: CDR1 SQVTM, CDR2 ANQGSEA. Trimming shortened V by 2 bases and J by 2 bases, and 13 bases separated the two germline ends. The CDR3 loop spans 14 amino acids. The CDR3 here is CSVENPGSPYEQYF. CDR3 DNA: TGCAGCGTTGAAAACCCTGGATCTCCCTACGAGCAGTACTTC.

The V call is TRBV20-1, the J call TRBJ1-1; D unresolved. The germline V gene encodes CDR1 DFQATT and CDR2 SNEGSKA (reference sequence). The V gene lost 6 bases and the J gene lost 6 bases, with 8 bases spanning the gap. CDR3 length equals 10 residues. In nucleotides, the CDR3 is TGCAGTGCCTTTTCCTCTGAAGCTTTCTTT. Protein: CSAFSSEAFF.

This clonotype was counted at least ten times. The V gene is TRBV5-1, the J gene TRBJ1-1; 7 bases match TRBD1. The germline gives CDR1 SGHRS, CDR2 YFSETQ. J lost 2 bases, V lost 4 bases, and 5 bases had no gene match. The CDR3 is 14 residues long. The CDR3 loop reads CASSLWTGNTEAFF. Written as DNA, the CDR3 is TGCGCCAGCAGCCTATGGACAGGCAACACTGAAGCTTTCTTT.

This clonotype turned up a few times. The chain employs TRBV9 and TRBJ1-1, with D unclear. V lost 0 bases, J lost 0 bases, and 15 bases lay in between. This CDR3 is built from 17 residues. Germline CDR1 reads SGDLS; CDR2 reads YYNGEE. CDR3 protein: CASSVGASGPMNTEAFF. As DNA, the CDR3 is TGTGCCAGCAGCGTAGGGGCGAGTGGCCCCATGAACACTGAAGCTTTCTTT.

This clonotype has a count of ten or more. The V call is TRBV29-1, the J call TRBJ1-2; D gene uncertain. This CDR3 has 12 amino acids. The germline gives CDR1 SQVTM, CDR2 ANQGSEA. V lost 7 bases, J lost 1 base, and 10 bases lay in between. The CDR3 DNA follows: TGCAGCGCTTCGGACCATAACTATGGCTACACCTTC. It specifies CSASDHNYGYTF.

Comment on this clonotype: A much more abundant neighbour one base away suggests this may be a read error. The chain couples TRBV20-1 to TRBJ2-1; 7 nucleotides match TRBD1. Germline V gives CDR1 DFQATT, CDR2 SNEGSKA (reference sequence). The length of the CDR3 is 16 residues. The CDR3 loop reads CCASRKRQGSYNEQFF. CDR3 in DNA: TGCTGTGCTAGTAGGAAGAGACAGGGCTCCTACAATGAGCAGTTCTTC.

This clonotype was picked up many times. The chain couples TRBV5-1 to TRBJ2-3, with D possibly being TRBD1 or TRBD2 (5 bases each). Trimming pared 3 bases from V and 2 bases from J, leaving 10 bases between. CDR3 length equals 14 residues. In germline, CDR1 is SGHRS, CDR2 YFSETQ. The CDR3 loop is CASSSGDDTDTQYF. The CDR3 nucleotides are TGCGCCAGCAGCTCCGGGGACGACACAGATACGCAGTATTTT. Drawing the rest from reference TRBV5-1 and TRBJ2-3, the complete variable domain is KAGVTQTPRYLIKTRGQQVTLSCSPISGHRSVSWYQQTPGQGLQFLFEYFSETQRNKGNFPGRFSGRQFSNSRSEMNVSTLELGDSALYLCASSSGDDTDTQYFGPGTRLTVL.

The rearrangement uses TRBV9 and TRBJ1-2; 12 bases align to TRBD1. The CDR3 is 17 residues long. V trimming: 4 bases; J trimming: 6 bases; junction bases outside the gene matches: 13. CDR1 and CDR2 (germline): SGDLS, YYNGEE. CDR3 bases: TGTGCCAGCAGCCCAACCGGGGGACAGGGGGCGGGACATGGCTACACCTTC. It is translated as CASSPTGGQGAGHGYTF.